A selection of T cell receptor beta chains follows, all from one sample in a study of blood T cell repertoires in COVID-19. Measured with immunoSEQ multiplex PCR; TCRdb has only the in-frame clones, and not every one. The profile shows about 170,000 clones, roughly 85% of them singletons. Material: PBMCs or T cells enriched from blood (not recorded which). The receptors derive from a woman in her forties or fifties who had recovered from COVID-19. Each CDR3 is given with its conserved first and last residue. D genes are given only for firm matches. Clone size appears in some rows only: once, few, many, or a class for an expanded clone.

cdr3_nt cdr3_aa v_call clone_size j_call d_call
TGTGCCAGCAGTCAGGCTCTGGGAGGGCCGAGTGAGCAGTTCTTC CASSQALGGPSEQFF TRBV6-6 - TRBJ2-1 TRBD2
TGTGCCAGCAGCACCGGGACGGGAGTTTACAATGAGCAGTTCTTC CASSTGTGVYNEQFF TRBV11-2 - TRBJ2-1 -
TGTGCCAGCAGGGCAGGGGTCAGTACTGAAGCTTTCTTT CASRAGVSTEAFF TRBV6-5 - TRBJ1-1 -
TGTGCCAGCGGTACAGGACCTAACTATGGCTACACCTTC CASGTGPNYGYTF TRBV12-3/TRBV12-4 - TRBJ1-2 -
TGTGCCAGCAGTGCCCTCCCGGGGGGTAAGGACACTGAAGCTTTCTTT CASSALPGGKDTEAFF TRBV6-2/TRBV6-3 - TRBJ1-1 -
TGTGCCAGCAGTGAAGATACAGGGTGGACTGGGGCCAACGTCCTGACTTTC CASSEDTGWTGANVLTF TRBV6-1 - TRBJ2-6 -
TGCGCCAGCAGCTTGGTTAGCGGATCCTACAATGAGCAGTTCTTC CASSLVSGSYNEQFF TRBV5-1 - TRBJ2-1 -
TGTGCCAGCAGTGGGCCCACCCCGTGGACTGAAGCTTTCTTT CASSGPTPWTEAFF TRBV2 once TRBJ1-1 -
TGTGCCAGCAGCTCCCCGGTTGACTATGGCTACACCTTC CASSSPVDYGYTF TRBV5-4 once TRBJ1-2 -
TGTGCCAGCAGCTTACTCTACACAGATACGCAGTATTTT CASSLLYTDTQYF TRBV7-2 - TRBJ2-3 -
TGTGCCTTTCTACTTGGGAGCTCCTACAATGAGCAGTTCTTC CAFLLGSSYNEQFF TRBV30 - TRBJ2-1 -
TGTGCCAGCAGTTACTGGCCTACTAGTGGGACTGAAGCTTTCTTT CASSYWPTSGTEAFF TRBV6-5 - TRBJ1-1 -
TGTGCCAGCAGTTCTAGCAGCGATCAGCCCCAGCATTTT CASSSSSDQPQHF TRBV3-1/TRBV3-2 - TRBJ1-5 -
TGTGCCAGCAGGGGGACCGGGACAGCCCGTATCCCCTACTATGGCTACACCTTC CASRGTGTARIPYYGYTF TRBV5-8 - TRBJ1-2 TRBD1
TGTGCCAGCAGCAAGCGACAGGGGGCGCCGGCAGAGACCCAGTACTTC CASSKRQGAPAETQYF TRBV7-8 few TRBJ2-5 TRBD1
TGTGCCAGCAGTGGGCGTGGGCCGAACACTGAAGCTTTCTTT CASSGRGPNTEAFF TRBV6-2/TRBV6-3 - TRBJ1-1 -
TGTGCCAGCAGCGCTGGGGTCGGGACAGCCGCAGAAAAACTGTTTTTT CASSAGVGTAAEKLFF TRBV9 - TRBJ1-4 TRBD1
TGTGCCAGCACCCTGACAGGGGATAATTCACCCCTCCACTTT CASTLTGDNSPLHF TRBV27 few TRBJ1-6 TRBD1
TGTGCCAGCAGCCAGACAGGGGGCGAACAGCCCCAGCATTTT CASSQTGGEQPQHF TRBV7-9 - TRBJ1-5 TRBD1
TGCGCCAGCAGCCAAGATCCTGCTTCGAGCACTGAAGCTTTCTTT CASSQDPASSTEAFF TRBV4-3 - TRBJ1-1 -
TGTGCCAGCAGCTTAGGCTCTAGGGGGTACGCAGGCAATGAGCAGTTCTTC CASSLGSRGYAGNEQFF TRBV11-2 - TRBJ2-1 -
TGTGCCAGTACGCGAGGGCCCCCCATTCTAAATGAGCAGTTCTTC CASTRGPPILNEQFF TRBV19 - TRBJ2-1 -
TGCGCCAGCACCCCGGGACACCTGAACACTGAAGCTTTCTTT CASTPGHLNTEAFF TRBV5-1 - TRBJ1-1 -
TGTGCCAGCAGCCCCCTGACTAGCGGGAGACCCCAAGAGACCCAGTACTTC CASSPLTSGRPQETQYF TRBV11-3 - TRBJ2-5 TRBD2
TGTGCCAGCAGAAGCGACGGTCATGAGCAGTTCTTC CASRSDGHEQFF TRBV12-3/TRBV12-4 - TRBJ2-1 -
TGTGCCATCAGGGCAAATGACAGGGGAAACCAAGAGACCCAGTACTTC CAIRANDRGNQETQYF TRBV10-3 once TRBJ2-5 TRBD1
TGTGCCAGCAGCCGAGGGACAGGGGGAGAAGCTTTCTTT CASSRGTGGEAFF TRBV7-9 few TRBJ1-1 TRBD1
TGTGCCAGCAGCCTCTATTATGGGGGGTCTGGAAACACCATATATTTT CASSLYYGGSGNTIYF TRBV13 - TRBJ1-3 -
TGCAGCGTTGAAGGGACGGACAGAGATACGCAGTATTTT CSVEGTDRDTQYF TRBV29-1 - TRBJ2-3 -
TGTGCCAGCAGCTTATCTAACACCATATATTTT CASSLSNTIYF TRBV7-9 - TRBJ1-3 -
TGTGCCAGCAGCGTAGATCCCCTAGCCTTCACGAGTGGTGAGCAGTTCTTC CASSVDPLAFTSGEQFF TRBV9 - TRBJ2-1 -
TGCGCCAGCAGCTTGGGGGGTGGAGACTCAGGAGGGACCCAGTACTTC CASSLGGGDSGGTQYF TRBV5-1 - TRBJ2-5 -
TGTGCCAGCAGTCGTCCGGGACTACTTCAAGAGACCCAGTACTTC CASSRPGLLQETQYF TRBV28 few TRBJ2-5 TRBD2
TGCAGTGCTAGTGTAGGGGTAGGGACTGAAGCTTTCTTT CSASVGVGTEAFF TRBV20-1 - TRBJ1-1 -
TGTGCCTGGAGTATCGGACTAGCGAAACGATCCATTCAGTACTTC CAWSIGLAKRSIQYF TRBV30 - TRBJ2-4 TRBD2
TGTGCCAGCAGCTTAGCCCAGGCGACAGATACGCAGTATTTT CASSLAQATDTQYF TRBV7-9 few TRBJ2-3 -
TGTGCCAGCCAGGAGCCCGGGGTTGACTCACCCCTCCACTTT CASQEPGVDSPLHF TRBV19 - TRBJ1-6 -
TGTGCCTGGAGAAGAAAGGACAGCGGACTGTGGGGCTACACCTTC CAWRRKDSGLWGYTF TRBV30 - TRBJ1-2 -
TGTGCCAGCAGCTTAGACCGGGGGGAGACCCAGTACTTC CASSLDRGETQYF TRBV11-2 - TRBJ2-5 -
TGCGCCAGCAGCTTGGGCAACTCTAACTATGGCTACACCTTC CASSLGNSNYGYTF TRBV5-1 - TRBJ1-2 -
TGTGCCAGTGGTCCGGGCGGGGGACGGACGAATCAGCCCCAGCATTTT CASGPGGGRTNQPQHF TRBV19 - TRBJ1-5 -
TGTGCCAGCAGTGAAAGTTACCGGTCCTATGGCTACACCTTC CASSESYRSYGYTF TRBV6-1 - TRBJ1-2 -
TGTGCCTGGAGGGACTCTAGCGGATTAAACATTCAGTACTTC CAWRDSSGLNIQYF TRBV30 - TRBJ2-4 TRBD2
TGTGCCAGCAGCCCTCTCGGAGGAATGAACACTGAAGCTTTCTTT CASSPLGGMNTEAFF TRBV7-9 - TRBJ1-1 -
TGCAGCGTTGAGGGCGGGACAGGTCAGCCCCAGCATTTT CSVEGGTGQPQHF TRBV29-1 - TRBJ1-5 TRBD1
TGTGCCAGCAGCTTAGCGACAGGACTCTACAATGAGCAGTTCTTC CASSLATGLYNEQFF TRBV7-9 few TRBJ2-1 -
TGTGCCAGCAGCTTGGGGAGACAGGGTAACACCGGGGAGCTGTTTTTT CASSLGRQGNTGELFF TRBV5-8 - TRBJ2-2 TRBD1
TGCGCCAGCAGCAAAACTAGCGGGGGGGCGTCTGAGCAGTTCTTC CASSKTSGGASEQFF TRBV5-1 - TRBJ2-1 TRBD2
TGTGCCAGCAGCCCCCAGGAACCCGATGGCTACACCTTC CASSPQEPDGYTF TRBV13 few TRBJ1-2 -
TGTGCCAGCAGTGAACGGTACACCATATATTTT CASSERYTIYF TRBV6-1 few TRBJ1-3 -